This T cell receptor beta chain was recovered during a study of blood T cell repertoires in COVID-19. Study details: Material from acute and convalescent COVID-19 was sourced from the United States, Italy and Spain. In each case, the material was cDNA or gDNA derived from T cells, B-cell-depleted T cells, or PBMCs.

In this sample, this clone turned up a few times. This specimen includes other DNA sequences encoding the same CDR3. Trimming at V came to 5 bases and at J to 3 bases, leaving 4 bases not matched to a gene. This CDR3 contains 13 residues. Germline V gives CDR1 SGHRS, CDR2 YFSETQ. Generated by immunoSEQ multiplex PCR, the TCRdb table keeps only in-frame clones and is missing some. The sample has about 190,000 clones, 75% to 90% seen once. The genes are TRBV5-1 and TRBJ2-5, with TRBD2 identical over 7 bases. What was sequenced was peripheral blood. This TCR came from a man younger than 40 with acute or convalescent COVID-19. The CDR3 DNA follows: TGCGCCAGCAGTTCGCTAGCGGAAGAGACCCAGTACTTC. Its translation: CASSSLAEETQYF.